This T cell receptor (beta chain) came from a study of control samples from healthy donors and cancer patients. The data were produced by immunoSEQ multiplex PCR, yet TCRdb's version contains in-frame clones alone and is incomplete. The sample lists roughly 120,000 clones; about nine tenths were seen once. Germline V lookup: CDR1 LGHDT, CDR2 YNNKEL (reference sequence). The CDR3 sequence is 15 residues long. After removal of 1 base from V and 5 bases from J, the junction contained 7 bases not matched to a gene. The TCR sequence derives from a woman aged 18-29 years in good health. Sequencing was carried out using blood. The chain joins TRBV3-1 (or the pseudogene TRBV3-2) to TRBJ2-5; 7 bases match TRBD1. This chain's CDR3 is CASSQVQGFGETQYF. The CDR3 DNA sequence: TGTGCCAGCAGCCAAGTACAGGGGTTCGGGGAGACCCAGTACTTC.